These 12 T cell receptor beta chains were all obtained from the same sample, sequenced in a study of response to subunit inactivated influenza vaccine. MiXCR, run by TCRdb on the RT-PCR reads, gives a single entry per CDR3 protein. The sample has 700,000 to 900,000 distinct CDR3 sequences, around 21% seen once; the top ten hold approximately 10%. Sequenced material: PBMCs from blood, taken about 5 days after vaccination. The receptors stem from a man between 50 and 59 years old who received an inactivated influenza vaccine.

The rearrangement uses TRBV11-1 and TRBJ2-1; 8 nucleotides line up with TRBD2. Germline trimming cut 5 bases from V and 9 bases from J; bases unmatched to any gene: 9. This CDR3 comprises 14 residues. Per the germline V gene, CDR1 is SGHAT and CDR2 is FQDESV (reference sequence). The CDR3 coding sequence is TGTGCCAGCAGCCCTCCCGGGACTAGTATTGAGCAGTTCTTC. It codes for CASSPPGTSIEQFF.

Many counts were recorded for this clonotype. This chain links TRBV4-1 with TRBJ1-4, with D possibly matching TRBD1 (5 bases). V lost 2 bases and J lost 4, with 11 bases in between. The CDR3 extends over 15 amino acids. Germline V gives CDR1 MGHRA, CDR2 YSYEKL. The CDR3 bases are TGCGCCAGCAGCCAATCCGGGACCGGTAATGAAAAACTGTTTTTT. This codes for CASSQSGTGNEKLFF.

The V call is TRBV6-2 or TRBV6-3, the J call TRBJ2-3; no clear D gene. Germline lookup yields CDR1 MNHEY and CDR2 SVGEGT. Trimming cost V 0 bases and J 4 bases, with 14 bases left between them. This CDR3 has 16 amino acids. The CDR3 region is CASSYSPGRLPDTQYF. The CDR3 nucleotides read TGTGCCAGCAGTTACTCCCCAGGCCGATTGCCAGATACGCAGTATTTT.

A few counts support this clonotype. The V gene is TRBV9, the J gene TRBJ1-6; TRBD1 agrees at 7 bases. The J segment lost 7 bases and the V segment lost 0 bases, leaving 10 bases of the junction unmatched. CDR3 length equals 17 residues. Germline CDR1 reads SGDLS; CDR2 reads YYNGEE. In nucleotides, the CDR3 is TGTGCCAGCAGCGTAGGTGGAGGGGGCAGAGTCAATTCACCCCTCCACTTT. Protein sequence: CASSVGGGGRVNSPLHF.

This clonotype appeared a few times. This chain connects TRBV6-2 or TRBV6-3 to TRBJ2-3; D gene unclear. V lost 10 bases and J lost 6, with 23 bases in between. The CDR3 has 15 residues. Per the germline V gene, CDR1 is MNHEY and CDR2 is SVGEGT. The CDR3 DNA is TGTGCCACAGACCTCGGGCCCCCCGATGGCGATACGCAGTATTTT. Residues: CATDLGPPDGDTQYF.

The V gene is TRBV3-1, the J gene TRBJ1-1, with no clear D. Trimming pared 1 base from V and 8 bases from J, leaving 11 bases between. CDR1 is LGHDT, CDR2 YNNKEL, per germline (reference sequence). The CDR3 sequence is 13 residues long. CDR3 sequence: CASSQVWSREAFF. In nucleotides, the CDR3 is TGTGCCAGCAGCCAAGTGTGGAGCAGGGAAGCTTTCTTT. The whole variable domain, remainder taken from reference TRBV3-1 and TRBJ1-1, is DTAVSQTPKYLVTQMGNDKSIKCEQNLGHDTMYWYKQDSKKFLKIMFSYNNKELIINETVPNRFSPKSPDKAHLNLHINSLELGDSAVYFCASSQVWSREAFFGQGTRLTVV.

The chain links TRBV7-2 to TRBJ2-3, with TRBD2 matching over 8 bases. There are 16 residues in the CDR3. Unmatched junction bases numbered 7, after V lost 3 bases and J lost 2 bases. Germline V gene data show CDR1 as SGHTA and CDR2 as FQGNSA. This CDR3 is CASSFQTSASTDTQYF. The CDR3 nucleotides are TGTGCCAGCAGCTTCCAGACTAGCGCCTCCACAGATACGCAGTATTTT.

This clonotype was seen a few times. Germline is not matched at one junction end, which may reflect a read error. This chain's CDR3 is CASSFGPAGDSF. As DNA, the CDR3 is TGTGCCAGCAGTTTTGGACCCGCAGGGGACTCCTTC. V gene TRBV12-3 or TRBV12-4 combines with J gene TRBJ1-2, with a weak D call TRBD1 (6 bases). There are 12 residues in the CDR3.

The chain is built from TRBV7-7 and TRBJ2-3, with 7 bases identical to TRBD2. Germline trimming cut 5 bases from V and 11 bases from J; bases unmatched to any gene: 10. The CDR3 runs to 13 residues. The germline V gene encodes CDR1 SSHAT and CDR2 FNYEAQ (reference sequence). CDR3 residues: CASSRGVREKQYF. The CDR3 bases are TGTGCCAGCAGCAGAGGGGTGCGGGAGAAGCAGTATTTT.

The table lists this clonotype with a few counts. The rearrangement uses TRBV12-3 or TRBV12-4 and TRBJ2-1; D may be TRBD1 or TRBD2 (5 bases each). This CDR3 region has 13 residues. Trimming stripped 3 bases from V and 6 bases from J, with 9 bases between. Here the CDR3 reads CASSFMGVNEQFF. Here the CDR3 DNA reads TGTGCCAGCAGTTTCATGGGGGTCAATGAGCAGTTCTTC.

This clonotype was recorded a few times. The rearrangement links TRBV20-1 to TRBJ2-1, with unresolved D. From germline, CDR1 is DFQATT and CDR2 SNEGSKA (reference sequence). With 2 bases removed from V and 5 bases from J, the gap between germline ends came to 10 bases. The CDR3 has 13 residues. The DNA for the CDR3 is TGCAGTGCTAGATCGTCCGTCCACAATGAGCAGTTCTTC. Protein sequence: CSARSSVHNEQFF.

J is TRBJ2-7 and V is TRBV12-3 or TRBV12-4, with 9 bases that match TRBD2. The length of the CDR3 is 14 residues. V trimming: 4 bases; J trimming: 3 bases; junction bases outside the gene matches: 4. CDR3 nucleotide sequence: TGTGCCAGCAGTTATAGCGGGAGCGGCTACGAGCAGTACTTC. Its protein product is CASSYSGSGYEQYF.